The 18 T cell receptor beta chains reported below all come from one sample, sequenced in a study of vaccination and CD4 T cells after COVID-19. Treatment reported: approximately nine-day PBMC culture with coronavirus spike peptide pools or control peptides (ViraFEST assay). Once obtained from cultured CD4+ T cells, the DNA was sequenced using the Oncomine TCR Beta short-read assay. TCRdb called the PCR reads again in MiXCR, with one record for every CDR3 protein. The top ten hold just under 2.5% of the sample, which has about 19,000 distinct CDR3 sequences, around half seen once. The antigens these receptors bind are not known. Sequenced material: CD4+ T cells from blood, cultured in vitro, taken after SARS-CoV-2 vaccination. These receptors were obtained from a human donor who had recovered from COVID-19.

DNA for the CDR3: TGTGCCAGCAGCCATCGGGAACGGACCTACTATGGCTACACCTTC. Encoded protein: CASSHRERTYYGYTF. The rearrangement uses TRBV4-2 and TRBJ1-2; D is undetermined. This CDR3 contains 15 residues. Germline V gives CDR1 LGHNA, CDR2 YNFKEQ. V was shortened by 3 bases and J by 3 bases, with 14 bases between the two germline ends.

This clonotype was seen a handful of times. The DNA for the CDR3 is TGCAGTGCTAGAGATTTCGGGACAGGGGTTGGCTACACCTTC. This translates into CSARDFGTGVGYTF. The J gene is TRBJ1-2, the V gene TRBV20-1, with TRBD1 matching over 10 bases. The CDR3 has 14 residues. Looked up from germline, CDR1 is DFQATT and CDR2 is SNEGSKA (reference sequence). Trimming removed 0 bases from V and 7 bases from J; junction bases left unmatched: 5.

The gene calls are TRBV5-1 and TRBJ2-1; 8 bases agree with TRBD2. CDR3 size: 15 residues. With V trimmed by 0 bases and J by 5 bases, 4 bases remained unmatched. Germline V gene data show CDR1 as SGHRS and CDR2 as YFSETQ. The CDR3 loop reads CASSLGGRQDNEQFF. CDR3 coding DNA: TGCGCCAGCAGCTTGGGCGGGAGGCAAGACAATGAGCAGTTCTTC.

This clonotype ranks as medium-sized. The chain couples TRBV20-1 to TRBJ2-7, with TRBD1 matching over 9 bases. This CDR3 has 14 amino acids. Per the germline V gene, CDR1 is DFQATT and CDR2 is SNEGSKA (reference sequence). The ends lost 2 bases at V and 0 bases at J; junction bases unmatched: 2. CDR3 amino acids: CSARPGQGSYEQYF. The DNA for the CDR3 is TGCAGTGCTAGACCGGGACAGGGCTCCTACGAGCAGTACTTC.

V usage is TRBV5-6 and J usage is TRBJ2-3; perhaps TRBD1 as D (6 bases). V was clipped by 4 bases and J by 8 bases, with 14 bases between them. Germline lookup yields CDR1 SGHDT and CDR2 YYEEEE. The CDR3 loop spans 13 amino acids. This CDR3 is CASSRWDIRTQYF. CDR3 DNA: TGTGCCAGCAGCCGATGGGACATCCGTACGCAGTATTTT.

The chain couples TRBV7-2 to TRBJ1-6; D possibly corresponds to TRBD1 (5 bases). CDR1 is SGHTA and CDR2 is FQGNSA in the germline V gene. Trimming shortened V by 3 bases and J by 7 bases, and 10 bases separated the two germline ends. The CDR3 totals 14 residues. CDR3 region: CASSLEQENSPLHF. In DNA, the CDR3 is TGTGCCAGCAGCTTGGAACAGGAAAATTCACCCCTCCACTTT.

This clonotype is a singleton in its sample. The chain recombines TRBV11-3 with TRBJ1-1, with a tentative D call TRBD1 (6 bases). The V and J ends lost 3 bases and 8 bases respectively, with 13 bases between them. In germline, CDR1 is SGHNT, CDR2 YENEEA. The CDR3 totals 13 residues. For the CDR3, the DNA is TGTGCCAGCAGCTTTAACAGGGCACGGGAAGCTTTCTTT. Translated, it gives CASSFNRAREAFF.

The CDR3 bases are TGTGCCAGCAGCGCACTAGCGGGGATCACAGATACGCAGTATTTT. Its translation is CASSALAGITDTQYF. This chain links TRBV7-2 with TRBJ2-3; TRBD2 matches at 10 bases. J was trimmed by 2 bases and V by 5 bases; bases with no gene match: 4. The CDR3 covers 15 residues. Germline V lookup: CDR1 SGHTA, CDR2 FQGNSA.

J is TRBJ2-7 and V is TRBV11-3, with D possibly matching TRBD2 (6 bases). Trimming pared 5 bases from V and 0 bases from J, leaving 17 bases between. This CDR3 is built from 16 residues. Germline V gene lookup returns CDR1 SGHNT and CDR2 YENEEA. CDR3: CASSAPSDGSSYEQYF. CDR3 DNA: TGTGCCAGCAGCGCCCCCTCGGACGGGAGCTCCTACGAGCAGTACTTC.

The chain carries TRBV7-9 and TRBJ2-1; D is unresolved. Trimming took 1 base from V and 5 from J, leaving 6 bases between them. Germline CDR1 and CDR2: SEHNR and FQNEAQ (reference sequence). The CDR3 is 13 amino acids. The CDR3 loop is CASSLGIDNEQFF. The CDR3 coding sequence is TGTGCCAGCAGCTTAGGTATTGACAATGAGCAGTTCTTC. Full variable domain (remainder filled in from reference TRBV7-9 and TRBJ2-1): DTGVSQNPRHKITKRGQNVTFRCDPISEHNRLYWYRQTLGQGPEFLTYFQNEAQLEKSRLLSDRFSAERPKGSFSTLEIQRTEQGDSAMYLCASSLGIDNEQFFGPGTRLTVL.

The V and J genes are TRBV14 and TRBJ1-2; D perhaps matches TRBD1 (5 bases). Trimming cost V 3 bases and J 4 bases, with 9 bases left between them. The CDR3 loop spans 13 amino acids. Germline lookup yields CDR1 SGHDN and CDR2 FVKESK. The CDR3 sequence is CASSHRVTYGYTF. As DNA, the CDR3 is TGTGCCAGCAGCCACAGGGTTACCTATGGCTACACCTTC.

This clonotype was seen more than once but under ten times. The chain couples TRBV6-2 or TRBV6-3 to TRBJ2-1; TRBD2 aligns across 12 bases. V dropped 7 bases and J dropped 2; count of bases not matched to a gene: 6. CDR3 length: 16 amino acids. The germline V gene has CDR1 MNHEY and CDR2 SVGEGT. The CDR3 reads CASTSLAGGPYNEQFF. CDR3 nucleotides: TGTGCCAGCACCTCTCTAGCGGGAGGGCCCTACAATGAGCAGTTCTTC.

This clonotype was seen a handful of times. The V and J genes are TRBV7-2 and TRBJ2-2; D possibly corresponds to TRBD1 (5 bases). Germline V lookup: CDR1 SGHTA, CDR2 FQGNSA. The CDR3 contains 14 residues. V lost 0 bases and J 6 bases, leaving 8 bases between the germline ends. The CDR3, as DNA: TGTGCCAGCAGCTTAGCCAGGGCGTCCGGGGAGCTGTTTTTT. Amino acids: CASSLARASGELFF.

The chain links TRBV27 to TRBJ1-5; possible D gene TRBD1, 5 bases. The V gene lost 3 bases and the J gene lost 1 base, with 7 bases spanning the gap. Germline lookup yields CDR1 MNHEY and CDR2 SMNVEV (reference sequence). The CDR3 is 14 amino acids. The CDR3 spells CASSLQGSNQPQHF. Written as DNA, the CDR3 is TGTGCCAGCAGTTTGCAGGGCAGCAATCAGCCCCAGCATTTT.

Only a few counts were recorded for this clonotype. This CDR3 is CASSSLGGAGYGYTF. CDR3 DNA sequence: TGTGCCAGCAGCTCACTAGGGGGCGCGGGCTATGGCTACACCTTC. The J gene is TRBJ1-2, the V gene TRBV7-2; 7 bases fit TRBD1. The CDR3 extends over 15 amino acids. Germline loops: CDR1 SGHTA, CDR2 FQGNSA. Trimming took 4 bases from V and 4 from J; bases not matched to a gene: 9.

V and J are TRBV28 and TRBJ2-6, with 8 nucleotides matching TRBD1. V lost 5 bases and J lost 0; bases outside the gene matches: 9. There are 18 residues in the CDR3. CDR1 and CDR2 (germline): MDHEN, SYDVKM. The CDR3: CASSPAGTGLSGANVLTF. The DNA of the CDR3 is TGTGCCAGCAGTCCTGCTGGGACAGGCCTCTCTGGGGCCAACGTCCTGACTTTC.

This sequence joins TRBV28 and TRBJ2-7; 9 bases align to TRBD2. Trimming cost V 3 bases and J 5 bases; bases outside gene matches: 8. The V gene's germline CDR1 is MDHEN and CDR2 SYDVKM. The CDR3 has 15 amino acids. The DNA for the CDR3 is TGTGCCAGCAGTTTTATTAGCGGGAGAAACCACGAGCAGTACTTC. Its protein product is CASSFISGRNHEQYF.

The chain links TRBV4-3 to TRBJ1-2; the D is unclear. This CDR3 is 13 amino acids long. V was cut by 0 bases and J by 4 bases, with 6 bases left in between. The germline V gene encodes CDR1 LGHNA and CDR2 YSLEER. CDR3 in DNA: TGCGCCAGCAGCCAAGAAGTAGGCTATGGCTACACCTTC. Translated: CASSQEVGYGYTF.